The present TCR beta chain was sequenced within a study of cytomegalovirus exposure and HLA in healthy donors. Findings and limits, study-wide: Cytomegalovirus-associated status was assigned to more than 150 TCR beta chains. The TCR clusters that emerged in the first cohort tended, a later analysis found, to co-occur in the approximately 110 validation repertoires.

Germline CDR1 SGHNT, CDR2 YYREEE (reference sequence). Unmatched junction bases numbered 15, after V lost 4 bases and J lost 11 bases. This CDR3 is built from 15 residues. About this clone: Its antigen is undetermined.

TCRdb's table, derived via immunoSEQ multiplex PCR, lists solely in-frame clones and lacks some. The data contain about 120,000 clones, over 65% of them seen just once; the ten biggest clones take up under 2.5%. This chain uses TRBV5-4 with TRBJ1-2; TRBD1 aligns across 9 bases. The source of this sequence is a woman younger than 45 in good health and CMV-seronegative. Sequencing was carried out using PBMCs. For the CDR3, the DNA is TGTGCCAGCAGCATCGCCGGGACAGGGCGATCTGATTACACCTTC. Translating gives CASSIAGTGRSDYTF. Full variable domain (missing parts from reference TRBV5-4 and TRBJ1-2): ETGVTQSPTHLIKTRGQQVTLRCSSQSGHNTVSWYQQALGQGPQFIFQYYREEENGRGNFPPRFSGLQFPNYSSELNVNALELDDSALYLCASSIAGTGRSDYTFGSGTRLTVV.